The 25 T cell receptor beta chains below were found in one sample sequenced in a study of control samples from healthy donors and cancer patients. This table comes from immunoSEQ multiplex PCR, and its TCRdb copy is limited to in-frame clones, with some not included. The table records around 150,000 clones, about 95% of them present only once. Sample: PBMCs. The receptors originated from a man aged 55 to 70 with colorectal cancer.

The chain has TRBV18 and TRBJ2-6; the D is unclear. The CDR3 is 14 residues long. Trimming cost V 4 bases and J 0 bases, with 4 bases left between them. CDR1 is KGHSH, CDR2 LQKENI, per germline. CDR3 amino acids: CASSQSSGANVLTF. Here the CDR3 DNA reads TGTGCCAGCTCACAGAGCTCTGGGGCCAACGTCCTGACTTTC.

This chain uses TRBV5-1 with TRBJ1-2, with D perhaps matching TRBD1 (6 bases). Germline CDR1 SGHRS, CDR2 YFSETQ. The CDR3 runs to 14 residues. V gave up 0 bases and J gave up 3 bases, with 9 bases separating them. CDR3 region: CASSLVPGDYGYTF. In nucleotides, the CDR3 is TGCGCCAGCAGCTTGGTGCCAGGGGACTATGGCTACACCTTC.

This chain links TRBV10-3 with TRBJ1-5; D perhaps matches TRBD1 (5 bases). This CDR3 is built from 14 residues. Germline CDR1 and CDR2: ENHRY and SYGVKD. V was cut by 3 bases and J by 9 bases, with 15 bases left in between. CDR3 region: CAISEGTGGRPQHF. Here the CDR3 DNA reads TGTGCCATCAGTGAAGGAACAGGCGGCCGGCCCCAGCATTTT.

This rearrangement joins TRBV27 to TRBJ2-4; 12 nucleotides align to TRBD1. Germline CDR1 is MNHEY and CDR2 is SMNVEV (reference sequence). V lost 2 bases, J lost 0 bases, and 17 bases stayed unmatched. The CDR3 consists of 22 residues. The CDR3 sequence is CASSLGRFRGQGAKGAKNIQYF. CDR3 coding DNA: TGTGCCAGCAGTTTAGGTCGTTTCAGGGGACAGGGGGCTAAGGGAGCCAAAAACATTCAGTACTTC.

The V call is TRBV12-3 or TRBV12-4, the J call TRBJ1-2, with D possibly being TRBD1 (5 bases). V was clipped by 3 bases and J by 7 bases, with 12 bases between them. The CDR3 consists of 13 residues. The CDR3 sequence is CASSFGGVPGYTF. CDR3 bases: TGTGCCAGCAGTTTTGGGGGAGTCCCTGGCTACACCTTC.

This clone has only one observation. The chain couples TRBV24-1 to TRBJ2-1; 11 bases fit TRBD1. Germline CDR1 is KGHDR and CDR2 is SFDVKD. V lost 12 bases, J lost 8 bases, and 8 bases stayed unmatched. The CDR3 has 13 amino acids. CDR3 sequence (DNA): TGTGCCGTGGGACAGGGGGGAGTCGATGAGCAGTTCTTC. It codes for CAVGQGGVDEQFF.

The chain uses TRBV5-4 and TRBJ2-7; TRBD2 is a possible D gene (5 bases). Germline values: CDR1 SGHNT, CDR2 YYREEE (reference sequence). The ends were cut back, 0 bases at V and 4 bases at J, with 14 bases in the middle. The CDR3 runs to 15 residues. Written as DNA, the CDR3 is TGTGCCAGCAGCTTGGCTCTGGGAGTGGGGTACGAGCAGTACTTC. This encodes CASSLALGVGYEQYF.

J is TRBJ1-1 and V is TRBV4-1; 8 nucleotides match TRBD1. The V segment lost 1 base and the J segment 2 bases; nucleotides outside the gene matches: 3. This CDR3 is built from 15 residues. Germline V gene sequence: CDR1 MGHRA, CDR2 YSYEKL. The DNA for the CDR3 is TGCGCCAGCAGCCAAGGACAGGGGATTAACACTGAAGCTTTCTTT. It encodes CASSQGQGINTEAFF.

The V call is TRBV5-1, the J call TRBJ2-1, with 13 bases identical to TRBD2. This CDR3 contains 18 residues. The V and J ends lost 4 bases and 2 bases, in that order; junction bases with no gene match: 9. Per germline, CDR1 SGHRS and CDR2 YFSETQ. CDR3 DNA: TGCGCCAGCAGCGCGGGACTAGCGGGGCCCCGTCCCTACAATGAGCAGTTCTTC. Amino acid sequence: CASSAGLAGPRPYNEQFF. Full variable domain (outside the CDR3, taken from reference TRBV5-1 and TRBJ2-1): KAGVTQTPRYLIKTRGQQVTLSCSPISGHRSVSWYQQTPGQGLQFLFEYFSETQRNKGNFPGRFSGRQFSNSRSEMNVSTLELGDSALYLCASSAGLAGPRPYNEQFFGPGTRLTVL.

This clone was recorded once. The chain recombines TRBV27 with TRBJ1-1; D uncertain. Germline assignment: CDR1 MNHEY and CDR2 SMNVEV (reference sequence). This CDR3 spans 15 amino acids. V was cut by 5 bases and J by 1 base, with 14 bases left in between. CDR3 DNA: TGTGCCAGCAGTCGAACGGCCCTTCCGAACACTGAAGCTTTCTTT. This translates into CASSRTALPNTEAFF.

V gene TRBV7-2 combines with J gene TRBJ1-2; no clear D gene. The CDR3 is 13 amino acids. With 5 bases removed from V and 1 base from J, the gap between germline ends came to 8 bases. Germline loops: CDR1 SGHTA, CDR2 FQGNSA. CDR3 sequence reads: CASSNGVNYGYTF. CDR3 nucleotides: TGTGCCAGCAGCAACGGGGTTAACTATGGCTACACCTTC.

The chain combines TRBV6-4 with TRBJ1-1; 8 bases line up with TRBD1. The germline CDR1 and CDR2 sequences are MRHNA and SNTAGT. The CDR3 is 16 amino acids. The V gene end was trimmed by 4 bases and the J gene end by 4 bases; junction bases not matched to a gene: 11. This chain's CDR3 is CASSGTGKSRATEAFF. CDR3 in DNA: TGTGCCAGCAGTGGGACAGGGAAGAGTCGGGCCACTGAAGCTTTCTTT.

The J gene is TRBJ1-1, the V gene TRBV7-8; D unresolved. This CDR3 is built from 14 residues. CDR1 and CDR2 from the germline V gene are SGHVS and FQNEAQ. Trimming cost V 3 bases and J 0 bases, with 8 bases left between them. The CDR3 bases are TGTGCCAGCAGCTTCGAGGCTTTGAACACTGAAGCTTTCTTT. Translating gives CASSFEALNTEAFF.

The chain uses TRBV12-3 or TRBV12-4 and TRBJ1-1; D ambiguous. V lost 3 bases, J lost 7 bases, and 12 bases lay in between. The CDR3 totals 13 residues. Here the CDR3 reads CASSFIGPSEAFF. The CDR3 DNA is TGTGCCAGCAGTTTCATAGGGCCTAGTGAAGCTTTCTTT.

The chain joins TRBV2 to TRBJ1-2, with D possibly matching TRBD1 (5 bases). CDR1 is SNHLY, CDR2 FYNNEI, per germline. The length of the CDR3 is 14 residues. The ends were cut back, 10 bases at V and 4 bases at J, with 19 bases in the middle. The CDR3 protein is CATSTGGGTYGYTF. The CDR3 DNA is TGTGCCACCTCGACGGGGGGTGGGACCTATGGCTACACCTTC.

The J gene is TRBJ2-1, the V gene TRBV2; D not resolved. V gave up 5 bases and J gave up 3 bases, with 8 bases separating them. From germline, CDR1 is SNHLY and CDR2 FYNNEI. This CDR3 is 13 amino acids long. The CDR3 loop is CASSQDGYNEQFF. CDR3 bases: TGTGCCAGCAGTCAGGACGGCTACAATGAGCAGTTCTTC.

The chain is built from TRBV28 and TRBJ1-4; TRBD1 agrees at 9 bases. Germline V CDR1 and CDR2: MDHEN, SYDVKM. The junction had 3 bases not matched to a gene; V was cut back by 4 bases and J by 3 bases. This CDR3 has 15 residues. CDR3 in amino acids: CASSSQGAANEKLFF. CDR3 nucleotide sequence: TGTGCCAGCAGTTCACAGGGGGCCGCTAATGAAAAACTGTTTTTT.

The chain employs TRBV5-1 and TRBJ1-1; possibly TRBD1 for D (5 bases). CDR1 is SGHRS, CDR2 YFSETQ, per germline. Trimming removed 4 bases at V and 2 bases at J, with 18 bases between. The CDR3 totals 16 residues. CDR3 bases: TGCGCCAGCAGCCCGGACCAGGGTCGAGTAAACACTGAAGCTTTCTTT. This encodes CASSPDQGRVNTEAFF.

The rearrangement uses TRBV27 and TRBJ2-3; tentative D call: TRBD2 (6 bases). Between the trimmed V and J ends, which lost 2 bases and 3 bases, there was a span of 15 bases. Germline CDR1 MNHEY, CDR2 SMNVEV (reference sequence). This CDR3 has 16 amino acids. CDR3 DNA: TGTGCCAGCAGTTTAAAGAGGGCGGCGGGGACAGATACGCAGTATTTT. Encoded protein: CASSLKRAAGTDTQYF.

This chain connects TRBV19 to TRBJ1-6; no firm D call. The length of the CDR3 is 13 residues. CDR1 is LNHDA, CDR2 SQIVND, per germline (reference sequence). Trimming stripped 8 bases from V and 7 bases from J, with 12 bases between. DNA for the CDR3: TGTGCCAGTTCGGGGTCGAGGAATTCACCCCTCCACTTT. Its translation: CASSGSRNSPLHF.

J is TRBJ1-1 and V is TRBV19, with a possible D match to TRBD1 (5 bases). The CDR3 contains 15 residues. Germline V gene data show CDR1 as LNHDA and CDR2 as SQIVND (reference sequence). Deletions cut 6 bases from V and 5 bases from J, with 19 bases between. The CDR3 loop is CASRTPGDALTEAFF. DNA for the CDR3: TGTGCCAGTAGAACTCCCGGGGACGCACTGACTGAAGCTTTCTTT.

V usage is TRBV19 and J usage is TRBJ1-5, with 7 bases matching TRBD1. The J segment lost 6 bases and the V segment lost 8 bases, leaving 10 bases of the junction unmatched. The CDR3 covers 14 residues. Germline CDR1 LNHDA, CDR2 SQIVND (reference sequence). Here the CDR3 DNA reads TGTGCCAGTCGACAGGGTGGAATTGGTCAGCCCCAGCATTTT. It encodes CASRQGGIGQPQHF.

The V call is TRBV11-3, the J call TRBJ2-2; D not resolved. The CDR3 is 16 residues long. V lost 5 bases and J lost 1, with 14 bases in between. Germline V CDR1 and CDR2: SGHNT, YENEEA. DNA for the CDR3: TGTGCCAGCAGCCCCAGAGCACAGCAGAACACCGGGGAGCTGTTTTTT. This translates into CASSPRAQQNTGELFF.

This clone has a handful of counts. The V call is TRBV27, the J call TRBJ1-2; D call uncertain. The CDR3 length is 12 residues. Between the trimmed V and J ends, which lost 3 bases and 5 bases, there was a span of 7 bases. Germline V gene lookup returns CDR1 MNHEY and CDR2 SMNVEV (reference sequence). The CDR3 DNA reads TGTGCCAGCAGTTTTAGCGGGTATGGCTACACCTTC. Protein sequence: CASSFSGYGYTF.

The V gene is TRBV11-2, the J gene TRBJ1-2; 12 bases align to TRBD1. CDR1 and CDR2 (germline): SGHAT, FQNNGV. Trimming took 6 bases from V and 7 from J; bases not matched to a gene: 9. The CDR3 is 15 residues long. The CDR3 reads CASRSTGTGGFGYTF. The DNA for the CDR3 is TGTGCCAGCAGATCTACCGGGACAGGGGGCTTTGGCTACACCTTC. The variable domain in full, with the rest retrieved from reference TRBV11-2 and TRBJ1-2, is EAGVAQSPRYKIIEKRQSVAFWCNPISGHATLYWYQQILGQGPKLLIQFQNNGVVDDSQLPKDRFSAERLKGVDSTLKIQPAKLEDSAVYLCASRSTGTGGFGYTFGSGTRLTVV.